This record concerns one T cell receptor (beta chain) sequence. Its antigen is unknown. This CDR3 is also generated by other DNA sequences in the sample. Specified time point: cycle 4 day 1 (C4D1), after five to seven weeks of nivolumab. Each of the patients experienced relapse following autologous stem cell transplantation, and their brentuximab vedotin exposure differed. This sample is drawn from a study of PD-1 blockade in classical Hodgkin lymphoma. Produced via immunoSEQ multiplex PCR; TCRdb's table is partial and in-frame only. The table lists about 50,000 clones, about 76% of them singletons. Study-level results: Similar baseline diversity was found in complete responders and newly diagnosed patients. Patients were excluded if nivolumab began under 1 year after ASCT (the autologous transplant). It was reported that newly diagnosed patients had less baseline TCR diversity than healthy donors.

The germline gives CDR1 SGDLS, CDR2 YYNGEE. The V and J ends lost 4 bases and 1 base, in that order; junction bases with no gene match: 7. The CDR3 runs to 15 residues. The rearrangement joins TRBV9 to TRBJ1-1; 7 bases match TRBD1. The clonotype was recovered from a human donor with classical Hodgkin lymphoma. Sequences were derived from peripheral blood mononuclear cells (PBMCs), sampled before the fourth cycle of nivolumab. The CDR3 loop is CASSPRQGRNTEAFF. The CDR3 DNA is TGTGCCAGCAGCCCAAGACAGGGACGGAACACTGAAGCTTTCTTT.